The clone carrying this T cell receptor (beta chain) ranks as medium-sized. CDR1 and CDR2 (germline): SGHRS, YFSETQ. There are 14 residues in the CDR3. The V end lost 3 bases, the J end lost 0 bases, and 10 bases lay between the germline ends. The time point is: pre-treatment sample, taken before nivolumab and TIL therapy. Most excised metastases sampled were pleural nodules or supraclavicular lymph nodes. Adults with stage 4 NSCLC were enrolled in a phase I trial. This entry comes from a study of TIL therapy for anti-PD-1-resistant metastatic lung cancer. Sequencing used immunoSEQ v3. This table comes from immunoSEQ multiplex PCR, and its TCRdb copy is limited to in-frame clones, with some not included. The sample shows about 95,000 clones, approximately 65% of them seen only once.

The TCR originated in a person between 25 and 80 years old with non-small cell lung cancer. The sequenced sample was tumor tissue, obtained at baseline. The chain couples TRBV5-1 to TRBJ2-7; TRBD1 might be the D (6 bases). The CDR3 DNA is TGCGCCAGCAGCTACCGGGACAACTCCTACGAGCAGTACTTC. Protein product: CASSYRDNSYEQYF. Full variable domain (missing parts from reference TRBV5-1 and TRBJ2-7): KAGVTQTPRYLIKTRGQQVTLSCSPISGHRSVSWYQQTPGQGLQFLFEYFSETQRNKGNFPGRFSGRQFSNSRSEMNVSTLELGDSALYLCASSYRDNSYEQYFGPGTRLTVT.